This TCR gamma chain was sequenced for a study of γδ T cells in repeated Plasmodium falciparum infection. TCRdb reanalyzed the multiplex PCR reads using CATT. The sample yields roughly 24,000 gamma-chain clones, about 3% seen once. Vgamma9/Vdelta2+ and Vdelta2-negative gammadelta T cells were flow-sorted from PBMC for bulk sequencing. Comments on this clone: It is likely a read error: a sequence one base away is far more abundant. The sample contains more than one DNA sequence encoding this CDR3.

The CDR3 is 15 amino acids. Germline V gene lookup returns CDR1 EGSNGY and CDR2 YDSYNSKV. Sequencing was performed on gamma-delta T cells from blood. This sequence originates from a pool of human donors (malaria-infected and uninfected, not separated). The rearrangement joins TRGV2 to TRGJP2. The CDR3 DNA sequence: TGTGCCACCTGGACTCAATATAGTAGTGATTGGATCAAGACATTT. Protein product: CATWTQYSSDWIKTF.